This T cell receptor (beta chain) was sequenced during a study of shared clonotypes between healthy human individuals. General observations from the study: Clonotype sharing among donors was expected to depend on sequencing depth.

Donors were healthy HIV-negative adults without recently reported acute infections or vaccinations. Sequencing used immunoSEQ multiplex PCR; TCRdb keeps in-frame clones, though not all of them. The data show fewer than 650,000 clones, with around three quarters seen just once and around 11% held by the top ten. A word on this clone: As yet, its antigen is unknown.

The CDR3 contains 15 residues. Germline CDR1 is SQVTM and CDR2 is ANQGSEA. Trimming pared 6 bases from V and 0 bases from J, leaving 15 bases between. The receptor's source is a woman in her thirties or forties in good health. Some clones in this sample may be carry-over from other donors' samples. V is TRBV29-1 and J is TRBJ2-4; a possible D gene is TRBD1 (6 bases). Sequencing was done on a sample of PBMCs. CDR3 DNA sequence: TGCAGCGTCATGCTACAGGGAATAGCCAAAAACATTCAGTACTTC. Protein product: CSVMLQGIAKNIQYF.